The 27 T cell receptor beta chains listed next were all sequenced from one sample in a study of T cell repertoires in cytomegalovirus infection. TCRdb itself ran the reads through MiXCR, one entry per CDR3 protein. The sample includes under 150,000 distinct CDR3 sequences, roughly a quarter seen only once; the top ten take roughly 35%. No antigens are known for them. The specimen was PBMCs, sequenced either directly or after in vitro stimulation (not recorded which). These receptors came from a human donor in good health (CMV status not recorded). Some clones in this sample may be carry-over from other donors' samples.

The chain combines TRBV7-6 with TRBJ2-5, with a tentative D call TRBD2 (6 bases). The CDR3 totals 12 residues. The V end lost 5 bases, the J end lost 5 bases, and 9 bases lay between the germline ends. Germline CDR1 SGHVS, CDR2 FNYEAQ. The CDR3 is CASSPGVETQYF. The CDR3 DNA sequence: TGTGCCAGCAGCCCGGGGGTTGAGACCCAGTACTTC. The whole variable domain, filled in from reference TRBV7-6 and TRBJ2-5, reads GAGVSQSPRYKVTKRGQDVALRCDPISGHVSLYWYRQALGQGPEFLTYFNYEAQQDKSGLPNDRFSAERPEGSISTLTIQRTEQRDSAMYRCASSPGVETQYFGPGTRLLVL.

This chain uses TRBV7-3 with TRBJ2-5; maybe TRBD1 (7 bases). The CDR3 contains 14 residues. The germline gives CDR1 SGHTA, CDR2 FQGTGA. Deletions cut 5 bases from V and 4 bases from J, with 14 bases between. CDR3 bases: TGTGCCAGCAGCCCTGGAGGGGGCGCAGAGACCCAGTACTTC. This sequence encodes CASSPGGGAETQYF.

This clonotype has just a few counts. This rearrangement joins TRBV7-8 to TRBJ2-5; 13 nucleotides match TRBD2. Germline CDR1 reads SGHVS; CDR2 reads FQNEAQ. Trimming removed 7 bases from V and 5 bases from J; junction bases left unmatched: 7. The CDR3 loop spans 15 amino acids. As DNA, the CDR3 is TGTGCCAGCACCAGACTAGCGGGAGGAGGGGAGACCCAGTACTTC. This translates into CASTRLAGGGETQYF.

This clonotype was observed at least ten times. The J gene is TRBJ1-1, the V gene TRBV11-3; a possible D gene is TRBD1 (5 bases). Germline V gives CDR1 SGHNT, CDR2 YENEEA. Trimming cost V 0 bases and J 5 bases, with 13 bases left between them. The CDR3 sequence is 15 residues long. The CDR3 nucleotides read TGTGCCAGCAGCTTAGAGCCAGGGACCTTAACTGAAGCTTTCTTT. Its protein is CASSLEPGTLTEAFF.

Turning to this clonotype: Since a much larger clone is just one base distant, this may be a read error. Since no conserved phenylalanine or tryptophan closes the CDR3, a read error is the likely cause. This sequence joins TRBV7-9 and TRBJ2-4; D is perhaps TRBD1 (5 bases). Germline loops: CDR1 SEHNR, CDR2 FQNEAQ (reference sequence). The CDR3 runs 15 residues. V shed 4 bases and J shed 0 bases, with 10 bases lying between them. This chain's CDR3 is CASSSLDRAKNIQYY. The CDR3 DNA is TGTGCCAGCAGCTCCCTCGACAGAGCCAAAAACATTCAGTACTAC.

The gene calls are TRBV29-1 and TRBJ2-5; TRBD1 aligns across 8 bases. Losses at the gene ends were 5 bases for V and 4 bases for J; bases not matched to a gene: 3. Germline V gives CDR1 SQVTM, CDR2 ANQGSEA. The CDR3 has 12 amino acids. This CDR3 is CSVLTGVETQYF. The CDR3 bases are TGCAGCGTTTTGACAGGGGTAGAGACCCAGTACTTC.

This clonotype was recorded many times. The V call is TRBV15, the J call TRBJ2-3; TRBD2 matches 11 bases. The CDR3 has 16 amino acids. Germline V gene sequence: CDR1 LNHNV, CDR2 YYDKDF (reference sequence). Unmatched junction bases numbered 4, after V lost 1 base and J lost 4 bases. The CDR3 is CATSRVAGGGADTQYF. CDR3 bases: TGTGCCACCAGCAGAGTAGCGGGAGGGGGGGCAGATACGCAGTATTTT.

V usage is TRBV2 and J usage is TRBJ2-1; D possibly corresponds to TRBD1 (5 bases). V was shortened by 1 base and J by 6 bases, with 7 bases between the two germline ends. The CDR3 spans 13 residues. Germline lookup yields CDR1 SNHLY and CDR2 FYNNEI. CDR3 nucleotide sequence: TGTGCCAGCAGTGAAGGCAGGGCCAATGAGCAGTTCTTC. Encoded protein: CASSEGRANEQFF.

This clonotype showed up just a few times. This chain joins TRBV7-6 and TRBJ1-4, with TRBD1 as a possible D gene (5 bases). The CDR3 has 17 residues. The ends were cut back, 5 bases at V and 0 bases at J, with 16 bases in the middle. Germline V gene lookup returns CDR1 SGHVS and CDR2 FNYEAQ. The CDR3 nucleotides read TGTGCCAGCAGCCCCCGGCTAGTAGGGGCAACTAATGAAAAACTGTTTTTT. This encodes CASSPRLVGATNEKLFF.

The J gene is TRBJ2-7, the V gene TRBV19; D could derive from TRBD1 or TRBD2 (6 bases each). The germline V gene encodes CDR1 LNHDA and CDR2 SQIVND (reference sequence). The CDR3 contains 12 residues. The V and J ends lost 7 bases and 3 bases respectively, with 10 bases between them. The CDR3 loop reads CASIGGNYEQYF. The CDR3 region has the DNA TGTGCCAGTATCGGGGGCAACTACGAGCAGTACTTC.

The CDR3 loop reads CASSYQGQPGELFF. The CDR3 nucleotides read TGTGCCAGCAGTTACCAAGGGCAGCCCGGGGAGCTGTTTTTT. This chain connects TRBV6-5 to TRBJ2-2; D uncertain. The CDR3 has 14 residues. Germline-derived CDR1 and CDR2 are MNHEY and SVGAGI. V lost 2 bases and J lost 6, with 10 bases in between.

V is TRBV5-6 and J is TRBJ2-3, with 7 bases fitting TRBD2. This CDR3 has 16 residues. The trim removed 1 base at V and 0 bases at J, leaving 5 bases unmatched. Germline V gene sequence: CDR1 SGHDT, CDR2 YYEEEE. CDR3 amino acids: CASSLSPSGSTDTQYF. In DNA form, the CDR3 reads TGTGCCAGCAGCTTGTCCCCTAGCGGAAGCACAGATACGCAGTATTTT.

The chain uses TRBV7-2 and TRBJ1-2, with D perhaps matching TRBD1 (6 bases). The CDR3 sequence is 15 residues long. Per germline, CDR1 SGHTA and CDR2 FQGNSA. Trimming cost V 1 base and J 4 bases, with 13 bases left between them. Here the CDR3 reads CASSLGGPGVYGYTF. The CDR3 DNA is TGTGCCAGCAGCTTAGGGGGGCCAGGGGTCTATGGCTACACCTTC.

This clonotype showed up just a few times. This chain uses TRBV20-1 with TRBJ2-4, with D hard to call. Trimming stripped 3 bases from V and 4 bases from J, with 7 bases between. The V gene's germline CDR1 is DFQATT and CDR2 SNEGSKA (reference sequence). The CDR3 runs to 12 residues. The CDR3 DNA sequence: TGCAGTGCTAGGGCCAAGAAAAACATTCAGTACTTC. It is translated as CSARAKKNIQYF.

V gene TRBV20-1 combines with J gene TRBJ2-6; D may be TRBD1 (5 bases). V lost 0 bases and J 4 bases, leaving 10 bases between the germline ends. CDR3 length: 15 residues. Germline values: CDR1 DFQATT, CDR2 SNEGSKA (reference sequence). The DNA of the CDR3 is TGCAGTGCTAGAGATGAGGACACGGGGGCCAACGTCCTGACTTTC. It is translated as CSARDEDTGANVLTF.

The chain carries TRBV5-4 and TRBJ1-2; no firm D call. CDR3 length: 15 amino acids. V lost 4 bases and J lost 2, with 15 bases in between. Germline CDR1 and CDR2: SGHNT and YYREEE (reference sequence). The CDR3 bases are TGTGCCAGCAGCAATGGACTGGGAACGAACTATGGCTACACCTTC. Encoded protein: CASSNGLGTNYGYTF.

This clonotype was detected a few times. The chain recombines TRBV20-1 with TRBJ2-1; 14 nucleotides match TRBD2. Germline CDR1 and CDR2: DFQATT and SNEGSKA (reference sequence). J lost 3 bases, V lost 2 bases, and 9 bases had no gene match. The CDR3 runs to 18 residues. The CDR3 loop reads CSARKPGTSGSFYNEQFF. The CDR3 DNA reads TGCAGTGCTAGAAAGCCCGGGACTAGCGGGAGTTTCTACAATGAGCAGTTCTTC.

The chain carries TRBV6-2 or TRBV6-3 and TRBJ1-2; perhaps TRBD1 as D (6 bases). Germline lookup yields CDR1 MNHEY and CDR2 SVGEGT. The CDR3 spans 16 residues. The V end lost 6 bases, the J end lost 0 bases, and 17 bases lay between the germline ends. CDR3 region: CASRDSIPYSNYGYTF. DNA of the CDR3: TGTGCCAGCAGGGACAGCATCCCCTACTCTAACTATGGCTACACCTTC.

A single count supports this clonotype. The rearrangement links TRBV18 to TRBJ2-1, with D unresolved. The CDR3 totals 14 residues. V lost 3 bases and J 7 bases, leaving 13 bases between the germline ends. CDR1 KGHSH and CDR2 LQKENI come from the germline V gene. The CDR3 DNA reads as TGTGCCAGCTCACCGACCAATACGAGGAATGAGCAGTTCTTC. Its translation: CASSPTNTRNEQFF.

In nucleotides, the CDR3 is TGTGCCAGCAGTTCCCGGGGGGTCTCCGATGGCTACACCTTC. Amino acid sequence: CASSSRGVSDGYTF. This chain joins TRBV6-2 or TRBV6-3 and TRBJ1-2, with D possibly TRBD1 on 5 matching bases. Germline loops: CDR1 MNHEY, CDR2 SVGEGT. Trimming left V 4 bases short and J 6 bases short, with 15 bases between. There are 14 residues in the CDR3.

This chain links TRBV6-1 with TRBJ2-7, with TRBD2 identical over 13 bases. CDR3 size: 17 residues. CDR1 is MNHNS, CDR2 SASEGT, per germline. Germline trimming cut 6 bases from V and 5 bases from J; bases unmatched to any gene: 13. CDR3 protein: CASRYKGTSGRVDEQYF. CDR3 coding DNA: TGTGCCAGCAGGTATAAAGGAACTAGCGGGAGGGTCGACGAGCAGTACTTC.

This sequence joins TRBV25-1 and TRBJ1-3, with 9 bases lining up with TRBD1. This CDR3 spans 15 amino acids. Germline values: CDR1 MGHDK, CDR2 SYGVNS. V trimming: 5 bases; J trimming: 4 bases; junction bases outside the gene matches: 6. The CDR3 loop reads CASSSDRGRGNTIYF. The CDR3 DNA reads TGTGCCAGCAGTTCGGACAGGGGAAGAGGAAACACCATATATTTT.

This clonotype was seen a few times. The chain employs TRBV3-1 and TRBJ1-4; D gene unclear. Germline V gives CDR1 LGHDT, CDR2 YNNKEL (reference sequence). The length of the CDR3 is 17 residues. Trimming removed 0 bases at V and 6 bases at J, with 17 bases between. The CDR3 DNA is TGTGCCAGCAGCCAAGACGCGTTATGGTACCCCGATGAAAAACTGTTTTTT. Translation: CASSQDALWYPDEKLFF.

The chain links TRBV6-2 or TRBV6-3 to TRBJ2-7; TRBD2 matches at 8 bases. The germline gives CDR1 MNHEY, CDR2 SVGEGT. Trimming removed 6 bases from V and 6 bases from J; junction bases left unmatched: 13. The CDR3 runs 15 residues. Here the CDR3 DNA reads TGTGCCAGCAGCCCGGGGAGGCCAGCGGGAGTCGAGCAGTACTTC. This codes for CASSPGRPAGVEQYF.

The table lists this clonotype with a few counts. This chain links TRBV4-3 with TRBJ2-3, with 9 nucleotides matching TRBD1. CDR1 and CDR2 from the germline V gene are LGHNA and YSLEER. The CDR3 covers 14 residues. J gave up 4 bases and V 4 bases, and 3 bases lay outside the gene matches. The CDR3 loop reads CASSPGQGPDTQYF. The DNA of the CDR3 is TGCGCCAGCAGCCCGGGACAGGGCCCAGATACGCAGTATTTT.

This clonotype turned up a few times. The chain carries TRBV18 and TRBJ2-6; D ambiguous. Germline V gives CDR1 KGHSH, CDR2 LQKENI. There are 14 residues in the CDR3. V gave up 5 bases and J gave up 2 bases, with 7 bases separating them. The CDR3 protein is CASSGIAGANVLTF. The CDR3 DNA reads as TGTGCCAGCTCAGGGATTGCTGGGGCCAACGTCCTGACTTTC.

This clonotype was detected ten times or more. The rearrangement uses TRBV11-2 and TRBJ2-1, with TRBD2 matching over 7 bases. Unmatched junction bases numbered 5, after V lost 2 bases and J lost 10 bases. The CDR3 spans 13 residues. Per germline, CDR1 SGHAT and CDR2 FQNNGV. This CDR3 is CASSLPTSLEQFF. Here the CDR3 DNA reads TGTGCCAGCAGCTTACCGACTAGCCTAGAGCAGTTCTTC.